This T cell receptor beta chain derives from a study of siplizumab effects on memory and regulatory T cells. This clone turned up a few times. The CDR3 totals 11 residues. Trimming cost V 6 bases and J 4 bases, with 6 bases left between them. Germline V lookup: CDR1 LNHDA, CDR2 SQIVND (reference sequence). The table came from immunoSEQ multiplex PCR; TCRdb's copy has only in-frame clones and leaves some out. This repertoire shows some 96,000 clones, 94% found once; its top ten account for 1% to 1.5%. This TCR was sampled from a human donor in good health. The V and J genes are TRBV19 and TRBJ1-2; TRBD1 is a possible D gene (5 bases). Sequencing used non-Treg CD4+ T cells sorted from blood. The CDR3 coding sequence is TGTGCCAGTAGGACAGTCTATGGCTACACCTTC. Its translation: CASRTVYGYTF.